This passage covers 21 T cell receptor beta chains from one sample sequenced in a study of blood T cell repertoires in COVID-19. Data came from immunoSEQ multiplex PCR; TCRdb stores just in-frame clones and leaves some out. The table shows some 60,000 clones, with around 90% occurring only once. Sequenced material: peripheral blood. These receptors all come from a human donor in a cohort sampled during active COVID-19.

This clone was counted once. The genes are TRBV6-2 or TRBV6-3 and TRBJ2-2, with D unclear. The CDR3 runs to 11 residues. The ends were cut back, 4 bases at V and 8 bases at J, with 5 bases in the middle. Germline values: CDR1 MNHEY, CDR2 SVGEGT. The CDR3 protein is CASSSKGELFF. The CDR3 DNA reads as TGTGCCAGCAGTTCCAAAGGGGAGCTGTTTTTT.

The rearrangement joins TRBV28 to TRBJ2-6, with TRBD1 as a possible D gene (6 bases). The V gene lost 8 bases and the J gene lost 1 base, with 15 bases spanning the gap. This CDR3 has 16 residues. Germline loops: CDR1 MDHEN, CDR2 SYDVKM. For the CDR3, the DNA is TGTGCCAGCGGGGAACTAGGACAGTCTGGGGCCAACGTCCTGACTTTC. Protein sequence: CASGELGQSGANVLTF.

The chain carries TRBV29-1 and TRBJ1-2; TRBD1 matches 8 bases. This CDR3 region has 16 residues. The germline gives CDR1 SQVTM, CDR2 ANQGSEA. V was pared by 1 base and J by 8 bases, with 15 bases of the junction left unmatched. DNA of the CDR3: TGCAGCGTTGAAGGTCAGGCAGCAGGGGGCGACGGCGGCTACACCTTC. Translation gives CSVEGQAAGGDGGYTF. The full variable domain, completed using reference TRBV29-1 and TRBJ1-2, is SAVISQKPSRDICQRGTSLTIQCQVDSQVTMMFWYRQQPGQSLTLIATANQGSEATYESGFVIDKFPISRPNLTFSTLTVSNMSPEDSSIYLCSVEGQAAGGDGGYTFGSGTRLTVV.

CDR3 in amino acids: CASRSITSGYNEQFF. CDR3 nucleotides: TGTGCCAGTAGGAGCATAACTAGCGGGTACAATGAGCAGTTCTTC. The rearrangement uses TRBV19 and TRBJ2-1; 9 bases match TRBD2. CDR1 and CDR2 (germline): LNHDA, SQIVND (reference sequence). This CDR3 has 15 residues. V trimming: 6 bases; J trimming: 4 bases; junction bases outside the gene matches: 7. The full variable domain, rest sourced from reference TRBV19 and TRBJ2-1, is DGGITQSPKYLFRKEGQNVTLSCEQNLNHDAMYWYRQDPGQGLRLIYYSQIVNDFQKGDIAEGYSVSREKKESFPLTVTSAQKNPTAFYLCASRSITSGYNEQFFGPGTRLTVL.

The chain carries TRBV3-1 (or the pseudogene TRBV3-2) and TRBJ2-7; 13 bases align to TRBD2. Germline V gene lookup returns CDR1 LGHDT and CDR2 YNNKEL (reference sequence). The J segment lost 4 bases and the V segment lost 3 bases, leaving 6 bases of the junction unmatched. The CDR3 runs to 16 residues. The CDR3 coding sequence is TGTGCCAGCAGCCACTCAGGGACTAGCGGGACTTACGAGCAGTACTTC. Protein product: CASSHSGTSGTYEQYF.

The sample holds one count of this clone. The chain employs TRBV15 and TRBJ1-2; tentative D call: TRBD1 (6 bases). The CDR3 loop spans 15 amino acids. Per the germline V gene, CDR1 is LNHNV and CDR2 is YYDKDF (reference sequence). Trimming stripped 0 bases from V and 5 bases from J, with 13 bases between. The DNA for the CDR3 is TGTGCCACCAGCAGAGATAACCAGGGGCTTTATGGCTACACCTTC. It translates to CATSRDNQGLYGYTF.

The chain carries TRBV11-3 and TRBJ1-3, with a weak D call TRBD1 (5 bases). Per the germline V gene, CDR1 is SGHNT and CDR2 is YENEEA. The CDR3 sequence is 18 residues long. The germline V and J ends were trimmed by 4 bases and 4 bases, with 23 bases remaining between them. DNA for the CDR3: TGTGCCAGCAGCTCCCCTCTGGGGGGGGGAAATCGAGGAAACACCATATATTTT. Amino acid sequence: CASSSPLGGGNRGNTIYF.

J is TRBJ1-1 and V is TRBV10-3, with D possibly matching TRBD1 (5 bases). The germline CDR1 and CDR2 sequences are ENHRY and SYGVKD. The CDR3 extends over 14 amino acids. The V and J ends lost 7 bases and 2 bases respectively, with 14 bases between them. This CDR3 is CAIKGMGGNTEAFF. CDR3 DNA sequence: TGTGCCATCAAGGGGATGGGGGGAAACACTGAAGCTTTCTTT.

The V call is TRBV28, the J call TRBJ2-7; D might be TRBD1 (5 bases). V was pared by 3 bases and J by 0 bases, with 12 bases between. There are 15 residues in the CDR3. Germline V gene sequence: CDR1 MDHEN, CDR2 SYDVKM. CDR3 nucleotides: TGTGCCAGCAGTTTTGTAACAGGCCACTCCTACGAGCAGTACTTC. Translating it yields CASSFVTGHSYEQYF.

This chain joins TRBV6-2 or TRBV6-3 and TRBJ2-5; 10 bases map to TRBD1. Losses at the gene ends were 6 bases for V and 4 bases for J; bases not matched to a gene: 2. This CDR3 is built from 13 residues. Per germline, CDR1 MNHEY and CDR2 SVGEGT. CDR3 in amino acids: CASSRTGGETQYF. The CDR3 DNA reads TGTGCCAGCAGCAGGACAGGGGGAGAGACCCAGTACTTC.

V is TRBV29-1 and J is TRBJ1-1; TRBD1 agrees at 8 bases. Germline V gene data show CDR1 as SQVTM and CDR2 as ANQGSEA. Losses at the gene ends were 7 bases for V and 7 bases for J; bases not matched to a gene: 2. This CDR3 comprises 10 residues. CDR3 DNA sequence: TGCAGCGCAGGACAGGGTGAAGCTTTCTTT. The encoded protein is CSAGQGEAFF.

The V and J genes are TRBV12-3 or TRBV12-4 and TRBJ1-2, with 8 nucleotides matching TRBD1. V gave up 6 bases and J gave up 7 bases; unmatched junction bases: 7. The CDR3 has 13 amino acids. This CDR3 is CASRVTGEVGYTF. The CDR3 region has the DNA TGTGCCAGCAGAGTGACAGGGGAGGTTGGCTACACCTTC.

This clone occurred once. CDR3: CASSPPQGAYGYTF. CDR3 in DNA: TGTGCCAGCTCACCACCACAGGGGGCCTATGGCTACACCTTC. The genes are TRBV18 and TRBJ1-2; 9 bases are a match to TRBD1. With 0 bases clipped from V and 4 bases from J, the junction kept 0 bases outside the gene matches. Looked up from germline, CDR1 is KGHSH and CDR2 is LQKENI. The length of the CDR3 is 14 residues. The full variable domain, its missing parts supplied by reference TRBV18 and TRBJ1-2, is NAGVMQNPRHLVRRRGQEARLRCSPMKGHSHVYWYRQLPEEGLKFMVYLQKENIIDESGMPKERFSAEFPKEGPSILRIQQVVRGDSAAYFCASSPPQGAYGYTFGSGTRLTVV.

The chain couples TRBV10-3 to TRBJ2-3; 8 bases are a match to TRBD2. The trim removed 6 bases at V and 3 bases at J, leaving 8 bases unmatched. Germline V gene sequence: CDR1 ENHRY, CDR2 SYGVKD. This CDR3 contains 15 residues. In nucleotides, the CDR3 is TGTGCCATCAGACACAGCGGGAGCCGGACAGATACGCAGTATTTT. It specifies CAIRHSGSRTDTQYF.

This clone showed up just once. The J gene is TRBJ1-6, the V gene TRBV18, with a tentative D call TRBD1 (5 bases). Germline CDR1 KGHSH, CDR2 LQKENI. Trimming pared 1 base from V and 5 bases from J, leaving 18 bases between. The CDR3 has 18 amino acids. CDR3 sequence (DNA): TGTGCCAGCTCACCACAGCAGGGCACAACTACCAATAATTCACCCCTCCACTTT. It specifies CASSPQQGTTTNNSPLHF.

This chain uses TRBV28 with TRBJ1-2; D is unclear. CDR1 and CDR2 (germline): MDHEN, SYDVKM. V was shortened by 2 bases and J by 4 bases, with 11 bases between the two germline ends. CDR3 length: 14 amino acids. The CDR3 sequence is CASSLLQVFYGYTF. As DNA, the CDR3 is TGTGCCAGCAGTTTACTCCAGGTTTTCTATGGCTACACCTTC.

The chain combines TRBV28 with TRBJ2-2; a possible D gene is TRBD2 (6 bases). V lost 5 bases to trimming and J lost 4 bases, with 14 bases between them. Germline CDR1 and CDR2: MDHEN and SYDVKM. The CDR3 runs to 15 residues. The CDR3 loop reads CASSLFEGLTGELFF. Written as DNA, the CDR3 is TGTGCCAGCAGTCTCTTTGAGGGACTCACCGGGGAGCTGTTTTTT.

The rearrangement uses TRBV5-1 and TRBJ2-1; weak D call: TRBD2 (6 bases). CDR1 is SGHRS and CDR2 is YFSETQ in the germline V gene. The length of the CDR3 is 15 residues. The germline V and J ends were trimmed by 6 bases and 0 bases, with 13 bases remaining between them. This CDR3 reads CASKAAGLSYNEQFF. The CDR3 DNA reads TGCGCCAGCAAAGCGGCGGGACTCTCCTACAATGAGCAGTTCTTC.

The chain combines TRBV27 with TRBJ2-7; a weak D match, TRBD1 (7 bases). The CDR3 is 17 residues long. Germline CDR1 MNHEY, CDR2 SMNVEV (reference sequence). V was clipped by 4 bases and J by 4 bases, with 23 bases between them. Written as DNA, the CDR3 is TGTGCCAGCAGTTCCTGGACAGGAAGGACTATCAAATACGAGCAGTACTTC. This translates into CASSSWTGRTIKYEQYF.

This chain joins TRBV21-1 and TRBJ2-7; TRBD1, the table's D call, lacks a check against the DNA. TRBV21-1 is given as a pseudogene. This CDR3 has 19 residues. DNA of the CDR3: TGTGCCAGCAGCCTCCGCTCTGAGTCCTTGACAGGGCTAGGTGACGAGCAGTACTTC. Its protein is CASSLRSESLTGLGDEQYF.

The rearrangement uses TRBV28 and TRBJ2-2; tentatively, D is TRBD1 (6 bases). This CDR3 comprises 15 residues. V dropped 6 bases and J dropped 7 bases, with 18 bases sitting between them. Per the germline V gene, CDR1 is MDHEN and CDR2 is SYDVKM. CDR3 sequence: CASSISWGQGGELFF. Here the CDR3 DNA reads TGTGCCAGCAGCATAAGTTGGGGACAAGGCGGGGAGCTGTTTTTT.